The 25 T cell receptor beta chains below were found in one sample sequenced in a study of CD8 T cells in Susac syndrome (dated by TCRdb to the late 2010s). Library preparation used the immunoSEQ multiplex PCR assay. RNA was extracted with the RNeasy kit and roughly 0.5 to 1 ug was reverse transcribed using random hexamers. TCRdb reworked the public reads: Q25 trimming with fastp, MiXCR clone assembly, productive beta chains retained. Merged by CDR3 protein, the rows form single entries marked with the most common genes and DNA. Here the sample has 53,000 or so distinct CDR3 sequences; approximately 94% occur a single time. The ten largest clones take up roughly 0.52% of the sample. The sample taken for sequencing was CD8+ T cells from PBMCs. The receptors here all came from a human donor in good health.

This chain connects TRBV24-1 to TRBJ2-5; perhaps TRBD2 as D (5 bases). CDR3 length: 14 residues. V was trimmed by 2 bases and J by 7 bases, leaving 13 bases between them. Germline lookup yields CDR1 KGHDR and CDR2 SFDVKD. The CDR3 loop is CATSDSLVMGTQYF. The DNA of the CDR3 is TGTGCCACCAGTGATTCACTAGTTATGGGGACCCAGTACTTC.

This chain connects TRBV28 to TRBJ2-7, with D hard to call. Germline V lookup: CDR1 MDHEN, CDR2 SYDVKM. V shed 2 bases and J shed 6 bases, with 11 bases lying between them. The CDR3 totals 13 residues. This CDR3 reads CASSLTGRVEQYF. The CDR3 bases are TGTGCCAGCAGTTTAACGGGTCGGGTCGAGCAGTACTTC.

The CDR3: CSVEGRTSTEAFF. The CDR3 nucleotides are TGCAGCGTTGAAGGCAGGACAAGCACTGAAGCTTTCTTT. This chain links TRBV29-1 with TRBJ1-1, with D perhaps matching TRBD1 (5 bases). The CDR3 has 13 amino acids. Germline V gene sequence: CDR1 SQVTM, CDR2 ANQGSEA. Trimming stripped 1 base from V and 4 bases from J, with 10 bases between.

This rearrangement joins TRBV28 to TRBJ1-2, with D maybe TRBD1 (5 bases). CDR1 MDHEN and CDR2 SYDVKM come from the germline V gene. Trimming stripped 5 bases from V and 2 bases from J, with 21 bases between. CDR3 length: 17 amino acids. CDR3 in amino acids: CASSPALESSGNYGYTF. CDR3 nucleotides: TGTGCCAGCAGTCCGGCCCTAGAGTCATCAGGGAACTATGGCTACACCTTC.

The V call is TRBV6-5, the J call TRBJ1-2; 10 nucleotides agree with TRBD1. Germline assignment: CDR1 MNHEY and CDR2 SVGAGI. Trimming at V came to 4 bases and at J to 0 bases, leaving 8 bases not matched to a gene. There are 17 residues in the CDR3. For the CDR3, the DNA is TGTGCCAGCAGTTCAGGGACAGGGGTGAAAGCTAACTATGGCTACACCTTC. This codes for CASSSGTGVKANYGYTF.

The chain has TRBV6-5 and TRBJ2-7; D not certain. This CDR3 is 13 amino acids long. V lost 3 bases and J lost 4, with 10 bases in between. CDR1 MNHEY and CDR2 SVGAGI come from the germline V gene. CDR3 in amino acids: CASSYNRLYEQYF. In DNA, the CDR3 is TGTGCCAGCAGTTATAACAGATTATACGAGCAGTACTTC.

The rearrangement joins TRBV9 to TRBJ2-1; D gene unclear. Germline V gene sequence: CDR1 SGDLS, CDR2 YYNGEE. The ends were cut back, 4 bases at V and 8 bases at J, with 4 bases in the middle. This CDR3 has 10 amino acids. Written as DNA, the CDR3 is TGTGCCAGCAGCTCCCATGAGCAGTTCTTC. It specifies CASSSHEQFF.

This rearrangement joins TRBV6-2 or TRBV6-3 to TRBJ2-5, with 7 bases matching TRBD1. V shed 2 bases and J 0 bases; nucleotides not matched to a gene: 9. This CDR3 comprises 17 residues. In germline, CDR1 is MNHEY, CDR2 SVGEGT. CDR3 in amino acids: CASSYPGTAMYQETQYF. Written as DNA, the CDR3 is TGTGCCAGCAGTTACCCCGGGACAGCGATGTACCAAGAGACCCAGTACTTC.

The V and J genes are TRBV29-1 and TRBJ2-1, with 14 nucleotides matching TRBD2. V gave up 6 bases and J gave up 3 bases; unmatched junction bases: 7. The CDR3 sequence is 16 residues long. CDR1 and CDR2 from the germline V gene are SQVTM and ANQGSEA. As DNA, the CDR3 is TGCAGCGTGGGACTAGCGGGAGCATCGGGCTACAATGAGCAGTTCTTC. Its translation: CSVGLAGASGYNEQFF.

J is TRBJ2-2 and V is TRBV4-2; TRBD2 aligns across 13 bases. The CDR3 runs to 17 residues. The V and J ends lost 5 bases and 7 bases, in that order; junction bases with no gene match: 10. Germline V CDR1 and CDR2: LGHNA, YNFKEQ. The CDR3 region is CASSTGLAGEYGGELFF. CDR3 bases: TGTGCCAGCAGCACCGGACTAGCGGGAGAATATGGCGGGGAGCTGTTTTTT.

V usage is TRBV20-1 and J usage is TRBJ2-1, with 7 bases aligning to TRBD2. Germline CDR1 and CDR2: DFQATT and SNEGSKA (reference sequence). The J segment lost 8 bases and the V segment lost 0 bases, leaving 13 bases of the junction unmatched. The CDR3 runs 16 residues. CDR3 nucleotide sequence: TGCAGTGCTAGAGATCGGGGGAGGGCCGCCCTGTATGAGCAGTTCTTC. This encodes CSARDRGRAALYEQFF.

V is TRBV28 and J is TRBJ1-1, with D unresolved. Germline V CDR1 and CDR2: MDHEN, SYDVKM. The V end was cut by 8 bases, the J end by 3 bases, with 10 bases between. The CDR3 runs 12 residues. CDR3 nucleotide sequence: TGTGCCAGCCGTACGGGTGACACTGAAGCTTTCTTT. Translation: CASRTGDTEAFF.

The sample holds one count of this clonotype. This chain links TRBV12-3 or TRBV12-4 with TRBJ1-5; a weak D match, TRBD1 (6 bases). This CDR3 is 14 amino acids long. V was clipped by 7 bases and J by 6 bases, with 16 bases between them. The CDR3 bases are TGTGCCAGCACCCCTCGGGGGGCTGGTCAGCCCCAGCATTTT. As protein: CASTPRGAGQPQHF.

The chain joins TRBV9 to TRBJ2-3, with 7 bases matching TRBD2. This CDR3 comprises 19 residues. V lost 4 bases to trimming and J lost 6 bases; unmatched junction nucleotides: 23. Germline CDR1 reads SGDLS; CDR2 reads YYNGEE. In DNA form, the CDR3 reads TGTGCCAGCAGCTCCCCCCTGGTTAGAAGGGAGGGCCCCTTGGATACGCAGTATTTT. It yields the protein CASSSPLVRREGPLDTQYF.

The chain links TRBV28 to TRBJ2-5; TRBD1 matches at 7 bases. The CDR3 length is 13 residues. The V and J ends lost 8 bases and 2 bases, in that order; junction bases with no gene match: 5. The germline gives CDR1 MDHEN, CDR2 SYDVKM. The CDR3 sequence: CASSGGLQETQYF. CDR3 DNA: TGTGCCAGCTCAGGGGGTCTGCAAGAGACCCAGTACTTC.

The chain links TRBV30 to TRBJ2-2, with D unclear. V was shortened by 0 bases and J by 0 bases, with 5 bases between the two germline ends. The CDR3 has 14 residues. Germline lookup yields CDR1 GTSNPN and CDR2 SVGIG (reference sequence). As DNA, the CDR3 is TGTGCCTGGAGTGTAGACACGAACACCGGGGAGCTGTTTTTT. It yields the protein CAWSVDTNTGELFF.

The rearrangement uses TRBV7-2 and TRBJ2-3; D is tentatively TRBD1 or TRBD2 (5 bases each). CDR3 length equals 15 residues. The V end was cut by 5 bases, the J end by 3 bases, with 15 bases between. The germline CDR1 and CDR2 sequences are SGHTA and FQGNSA. The CDR3, as DNA: TGTGCCAGCAGCCCCTGGGGCGGGTTGACAGATACGCAGTATTTT. It codes for CASSPWGGLTDTQYF.

The chain carries TRBV12-3 or TRBV12-4 and TRBJ2-7; no definite D call. The CDR3 spans 12 residues. Deletions cut 6 bases from V and 0 bases from J, with 6 bases between. Here the CDR3 DNA reads TGTGCCAGCAGCCCCTCCTCCTACGAGCAGTACTTC. This encodes CASSPSSYEQYF.

The gene calls are TRBV29-1 and TRBJ1-1; no reliable D call. The CDR3 extends over 10 amino acids. Germline-derived CDR1 and CDR2 are SQVTM and ANQGSEA. V was cut by 3 bases and J by 4 bases, with 3 bases left in between. CDR3 loop: CSVEATEAFF. The CDR3 bases are TGCAGCGTTGAGGCCACTGAAGCTTTCTTT.

The chain recombines TRBV29-1 with TRBJ2-7; TRBD2 matches at 8 bases. CDR1 and CDR2 (germline): SQVTM, ANQGSEA. The CDR3 contains 12 residues. V lost 8 bases and J lost 3; bases outside the gene matches: 6. CDR3: CSFAGTSYEQYF. The CDR3 coding sequence is TGCAGCTTCGCCGGGACTAGCTACGAGCAGTACTTC.

The chain has TRBV7-6 and TRBJ1-1; possibly TRBD1 for D (5 bases). V lost 9 bases, J lost 1 base, and 12 bases lay in between. The CDR3 is 13 residues long. Germline V gives CDR1 SGHVS, CDR2 FNYEAQ. The CDR3 DNA reads as TGTGCCAGTGAAGGGGCTCCGAACACTGAAGCTTTCTTT. Translating gives CASEGAPNTEAFF.

This rearrangement joins TRBV7-8 to TRBJ2-7; perhaps TRBD1 as D (5 bases). The CDR3 is 13 amino acids. V dropped 5 bases and J dropped 3 bases, with 11 bases sitting between them. The germline V gene encodes CDR1 SGHVS and CDR2 FQNEAQ. DNA for the CDR3: TGTGCCAGCAGCACTCGACAGCACTACGAGCAGTACTTC. The encoded protein is CASSTRQHYEQYF.

This chain connects TRBV29-1 to TRBJ1-1; no clear D gene. Germline V gene data show CDR1 as SQVTM and CDR2 as ANQGSEA. Between the trimmed V and J ends, which lost 7 bases and 8 bases, there was a span of 11 bases. This CDR3 region has 10 residues. DNA for the CDR3: TGCAGCGCCTTGCTCGGGGAAGCTTTCTTT. Encoded protein: CSALLGEAFF.

The chain carries TRBV7-9 and TRBJ2-5; D is possibly TRBD1 or TRBD2 (5 bases each). The V gene lost 4 bases and the J gene lost 0 bases, with 15 bases spanning the gap. There are 16 residues in the CDR3. CDR1 is SEHNR and CDR2 is FQNEAQ in the germline V gene (reference sequence). This chain's CDR3 is CASSSSGRRNQETQYF. The DNA of the CDR3 is TGTGCCAGCAGCTCATCGGGGCGGAGGAACCAAGAGACCCAGTACTTC.

The table lists this clonotype with a count of one. The V gene is TRBV28, the J gene TRBJ2-4; maybe TRBD2 (5 bases). V lost 2 bases, J lost 0 bases, and 20 bases lay in between. The CDR3 runs to 19 residues. CDR1 and CDR2 (germline): MDHEN, SYDVKM. In nucleotides, the CDR3 is TGTGCCAGCAGTTTAAGCGTGTTTGTGGCGGACTCAGCCAAAAACATTCAGTACTTC. Its translation: CASSLSVFVADSAKNIQYF.